A selection of T cell receptor beta chains follows, all from one sample in a study of cytomegalovirus exposure and HLA in healthy donors. Libraries were prepared by immunoSEQ multiplex PCR; TCRdb keeps only in-frame clonotypes and omits some of them. Of 99,000 or so clones listed, around 75% were seen once; the top ten hold less than 2.5%. The source material was PBMCs. The receptors here all came from a man between 25 and 39 years old in good health and CMV-seronegative. Both conserved end residues are trimmed from each CDR3. A D gene is named only where the DNA matches it firmly. Part of the rows lack a size; the others show once, few, many or a class for expanded clones.

13	TRBD1	TRBV7-9	TRBJ2-5	.	ASSRTTGVQETQY
12	.	TRBV29-1	TRBJ1-1	few	SARIGGSGTEAF
12	TRBD2	TRBV5-1	TRBJ2-5	.	ASSPGTRQETQY
14	.	TRBV5-4	TRBJ2-2	.	ASSLDWATNTGELF
11	.	TRBV6-5	TRBJ2-7	.	ASRTGEYYEQY
12	.	TRBV6-5	TRBJ2-3	.	ASSSRVGTDTQY
12	.	TRBV28	TRBJ1-5	.	ASRLGANGQPQH
13	.	TRBV6-1	TRBJ1-2	.	ASSDRLVAPVGYT
11	.	TRBV5-1	TRBJ2-7	.	ASSAPGAYEQY
15	TRBD2	TRBV4-1	TRBJ2-5	.	ASSQVPSGGGRETQY
11	.	TRBV5-1	TRBJ1-2	.	ASSLGQEAGYT
13	TRBD1	TRBV7-3	TRBJ2-5	.	ASSLNAGGTGTQY
13	.	TRBV19	TRBJ2-6	.	ASQTGISGANVLT
14	TRBD1	TRBV27	TRBJ1-2	.	ASSTTSTGGGYGYT
10	.	TRBV19	TRBJ2-7	.	ASSGPAYEQY
11	TRBD1	TRBV6-1	TRBJ1-4	.	ACQGAENEKLF
10	.	TRBV29-1	TRBJ2-7	few	SALTGTYEQY
14	.	TRBV19	TRBJ2-5	.	ASSIRRGQRGETQY
13	.	TRBV5-1	TRBJ2-7	.	ASSPGGTGFYEQY
12	.	TRBV19	TRBJ1-5	.	ASTLTGQVEPQH
13	TRBD2	TRBV18	TRBJ2-2	.	ASLGLAVNTGELF
14	.	TRBV4-1	TRBJ1-3	once	ASSQGGGSSGNTIY
12	TRBD1	TRBV4-1	TRBJ2-7	.	ASSRVGQGSEQY
13	.	TRBV6-6	TRBJ2-1	few	ASSYFVSSDNEQF
9	.	TRBV28	TRBJ2-5	few	ASEKPGSWY
13	.	TRBV19	TRBJ1-5	.	ASSSFQGWGQPQH
14	TRBD2	TRBV7-3	TRBJ2-1	.	ASSSQGTSGTNEQF